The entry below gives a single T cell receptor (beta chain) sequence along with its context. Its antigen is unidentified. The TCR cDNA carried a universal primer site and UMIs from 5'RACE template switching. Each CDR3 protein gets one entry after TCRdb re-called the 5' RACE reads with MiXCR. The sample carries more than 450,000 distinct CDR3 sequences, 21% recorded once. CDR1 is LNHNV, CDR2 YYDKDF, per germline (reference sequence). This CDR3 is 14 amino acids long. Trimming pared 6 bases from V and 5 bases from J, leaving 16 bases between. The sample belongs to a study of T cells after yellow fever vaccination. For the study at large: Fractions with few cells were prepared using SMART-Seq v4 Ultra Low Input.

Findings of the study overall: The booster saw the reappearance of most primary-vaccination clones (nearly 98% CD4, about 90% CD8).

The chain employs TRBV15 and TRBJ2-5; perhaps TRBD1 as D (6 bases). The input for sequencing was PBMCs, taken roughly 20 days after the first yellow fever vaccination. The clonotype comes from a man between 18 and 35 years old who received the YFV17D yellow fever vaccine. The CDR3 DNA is TGTGCCACCAGGCGGAGAGCAGGGGTCGAGACCCAGTACTTC. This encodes CATRRRAGVETQYF.